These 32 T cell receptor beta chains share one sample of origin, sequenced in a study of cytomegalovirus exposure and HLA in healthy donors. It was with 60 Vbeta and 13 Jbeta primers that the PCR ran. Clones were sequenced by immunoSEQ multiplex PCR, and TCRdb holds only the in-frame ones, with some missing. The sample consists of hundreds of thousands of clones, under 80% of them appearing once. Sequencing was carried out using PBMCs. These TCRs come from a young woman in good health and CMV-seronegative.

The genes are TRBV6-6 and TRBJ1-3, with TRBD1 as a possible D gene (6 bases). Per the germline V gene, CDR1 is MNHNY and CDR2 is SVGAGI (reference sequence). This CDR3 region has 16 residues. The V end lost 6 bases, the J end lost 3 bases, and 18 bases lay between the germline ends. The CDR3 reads CASRRTTGFVGNTIYF. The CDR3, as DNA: TGTGCCAGCAGACGGACAACAGGGTTCGTTGGAAACACCATATATTTT.

CDR3 amino acids: CASSEARQRRTYEQYF. In DNA, the CDR3 is TGTGCCAGCAGTGAAGCGCGTCAGCGTAGAACCTACGAGCAGTACTTC. The J gene is TRBJ2-7, the V gene TRBV6-1; D gene uncertain. CDR1 and CDR2 from the germline V gene are MNHNS and SASEGT. Trimming pared 0 bases from V and 2 bases from J, leaving 14 bases between. This CDR3 region has 16 residues.

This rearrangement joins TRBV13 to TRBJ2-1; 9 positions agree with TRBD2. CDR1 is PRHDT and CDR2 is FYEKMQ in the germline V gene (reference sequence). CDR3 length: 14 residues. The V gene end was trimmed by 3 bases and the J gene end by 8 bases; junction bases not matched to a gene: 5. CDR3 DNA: TGTGCCAGCAGCTTGGGCGGGGGGGCCGATGAGCAGTTCTTC. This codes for CASSLGGGADEQFF.

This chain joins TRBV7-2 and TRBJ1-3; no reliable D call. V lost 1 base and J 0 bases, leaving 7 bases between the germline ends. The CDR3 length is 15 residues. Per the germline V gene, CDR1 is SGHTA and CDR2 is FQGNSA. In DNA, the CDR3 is TGTGCCAGCAGCTTAGAAGTGAGCTCTGGAAACACCATATATTTT. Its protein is CASSLEVSSGNTIYF.

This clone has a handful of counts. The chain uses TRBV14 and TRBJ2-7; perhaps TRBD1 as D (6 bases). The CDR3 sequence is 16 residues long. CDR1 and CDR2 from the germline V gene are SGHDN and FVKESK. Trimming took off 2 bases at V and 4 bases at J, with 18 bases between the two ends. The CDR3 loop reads CASSQNRERGIYEQYF. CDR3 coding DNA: TGTGCCAGCAGCCAAAACAGGGAGCGTGGTATTTACGAGCAGTACTTC.

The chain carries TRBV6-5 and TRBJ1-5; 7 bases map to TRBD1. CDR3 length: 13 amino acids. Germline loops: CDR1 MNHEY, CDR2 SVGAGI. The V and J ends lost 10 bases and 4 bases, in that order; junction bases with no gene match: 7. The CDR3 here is CATLRDSNQPQHF. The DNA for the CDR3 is TGTGCCACCCTCCGGGACAGTAATCAGCCCCAGCATTTT.

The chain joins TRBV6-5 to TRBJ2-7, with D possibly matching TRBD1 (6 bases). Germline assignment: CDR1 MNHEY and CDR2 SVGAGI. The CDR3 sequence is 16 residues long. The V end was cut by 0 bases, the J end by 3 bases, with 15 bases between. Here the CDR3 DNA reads TGTGCCAGCAGTTACTCCGGGTCAGGGGCTGACTACGAGCAGTACTTC. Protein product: CASSYSGSGADYEQYF.

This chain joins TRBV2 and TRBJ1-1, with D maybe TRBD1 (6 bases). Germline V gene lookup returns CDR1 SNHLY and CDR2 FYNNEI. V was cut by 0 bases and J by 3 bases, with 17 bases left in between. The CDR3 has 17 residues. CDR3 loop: CASSEAGTGMVDTEAFF. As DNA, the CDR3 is TGTGCCAGCAGTGAAGCGGGAACAGGGATGGTAGACACTGAAGCTTTCTTT.

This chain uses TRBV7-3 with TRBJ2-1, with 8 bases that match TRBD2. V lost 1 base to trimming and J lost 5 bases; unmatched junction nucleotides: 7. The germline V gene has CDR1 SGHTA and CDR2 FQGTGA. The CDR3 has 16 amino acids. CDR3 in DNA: TGTGCCAGCAGCTTAAGTAGAATAGCGGGAAACAATGAGCAGTTCTTC. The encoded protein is CASSLSRIAGNNEQFF.

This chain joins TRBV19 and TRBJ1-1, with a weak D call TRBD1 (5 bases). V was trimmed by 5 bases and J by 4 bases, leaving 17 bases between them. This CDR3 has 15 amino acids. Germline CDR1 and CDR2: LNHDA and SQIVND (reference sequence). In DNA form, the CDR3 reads TGTGCCAGTAGTGTCGGCAGGGAAATGAGCACTGAAGCTTTCTTT. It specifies CASSVGREMSTEAFF.

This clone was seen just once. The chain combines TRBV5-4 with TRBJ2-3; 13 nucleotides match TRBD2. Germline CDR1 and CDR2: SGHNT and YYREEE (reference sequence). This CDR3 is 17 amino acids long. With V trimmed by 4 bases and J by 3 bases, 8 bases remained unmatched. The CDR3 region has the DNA TGTGCCAGCAGCCAACGAACTAGCGGGGGGGCAACAGATACGCAGTATTTT. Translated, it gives CASSQRTSGGATDTQYF. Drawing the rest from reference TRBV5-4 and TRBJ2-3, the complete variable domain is ETGVTQSPTHLIKTRGQQVTLRCSSQSGHNTVSWYQQALGQGPQFIFQYYREEENGRGNFPPRFSGLQFPNYSSELNVNALELDDSALYLCASSQRTSGGATDTQYFGPGTRLTVL.

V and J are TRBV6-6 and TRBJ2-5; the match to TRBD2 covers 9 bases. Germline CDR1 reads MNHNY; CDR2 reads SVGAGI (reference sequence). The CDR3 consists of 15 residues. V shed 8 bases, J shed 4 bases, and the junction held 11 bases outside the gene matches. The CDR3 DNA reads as TGTGCCAGCCGGGTGGCGGGAGGGCCGGGAGAGACCCAGTACTTC. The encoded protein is CASRVAGGPGETQYF.

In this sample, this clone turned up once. The CDR3 DNA reads TGTGCCAGCAGCGTCGGGGGGGAGGGGGGAAACTATGGCTACACCTTC. It specifies CASSVGGEGGNYGYTF. The chain carries TRBV9 and TRBJ1-2; D is perhaps TRBD1 (6 bases). The CDR3 runs 16 residues. The germline CDR1 and CDR2 sequences are SGDLS and YYNGEE. The V end lost 2 bases, the J end lost 2 bases, and 16 bases lay between the germline ends.

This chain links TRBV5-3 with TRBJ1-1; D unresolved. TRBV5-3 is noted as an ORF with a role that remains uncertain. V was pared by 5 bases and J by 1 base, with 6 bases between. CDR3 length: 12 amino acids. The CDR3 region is CARRTSNTEAFF. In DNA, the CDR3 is TGTGCCAGAAGGACATCGAACACTGAAGCTTTCTTT.

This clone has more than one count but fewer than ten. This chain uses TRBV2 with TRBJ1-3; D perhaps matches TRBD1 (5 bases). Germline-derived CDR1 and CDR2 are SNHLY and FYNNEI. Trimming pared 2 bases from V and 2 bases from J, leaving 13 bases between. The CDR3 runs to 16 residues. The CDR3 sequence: CASSENMGLTGNTIYF. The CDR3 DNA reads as TGTGCCAGCAGTGAAAATATGGGGCTTACTGGAAACACCATATATTTT.

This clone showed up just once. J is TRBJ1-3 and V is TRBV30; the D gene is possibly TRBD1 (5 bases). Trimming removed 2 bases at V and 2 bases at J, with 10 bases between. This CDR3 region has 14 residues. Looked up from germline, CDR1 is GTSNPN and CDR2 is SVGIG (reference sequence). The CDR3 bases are TGTGCCTGGAGTTCGACAGTTCCTGGAAACACCATATATTTT. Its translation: CAWSSTVPGNTIYF. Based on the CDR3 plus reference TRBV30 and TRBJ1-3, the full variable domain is SQTIHQWPATLVQPVGSPLSLECTVEGTSNPNLYWYRQAAGRGLQLLFYSVGIGQISSEVPQNLSASRPQDRQFILSSKKLLLSDSGFYLCAWSSTVPGNTIYFGEGSWLTVV.

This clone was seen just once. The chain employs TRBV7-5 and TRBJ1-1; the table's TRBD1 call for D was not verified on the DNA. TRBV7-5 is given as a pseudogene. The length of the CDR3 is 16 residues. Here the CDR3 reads CARSLDWDRDDAEAFF. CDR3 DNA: TGTGCCAGAAGCTTAGATTGGGACAGGGACGACGCTGAAGCTTTCTTT.

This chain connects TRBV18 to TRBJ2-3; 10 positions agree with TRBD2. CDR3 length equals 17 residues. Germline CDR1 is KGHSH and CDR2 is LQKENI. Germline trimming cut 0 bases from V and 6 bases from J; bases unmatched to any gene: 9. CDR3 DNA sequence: TGTGCCAGCTCACCACCCGAGCGGGGGGGAGAACGCGATACGCAGTATTTT. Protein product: CASSPPERGGERDTQYF.

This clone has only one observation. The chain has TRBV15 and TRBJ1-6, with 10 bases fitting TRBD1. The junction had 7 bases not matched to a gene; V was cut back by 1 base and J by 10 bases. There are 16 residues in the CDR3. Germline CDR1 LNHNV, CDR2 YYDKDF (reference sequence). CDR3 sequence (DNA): TGTGCCACCAGCAGAGGCGCGGGACAGGGGCACTCACCCCTCCACTTT. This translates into CATSRGAGQGHSPLHF.

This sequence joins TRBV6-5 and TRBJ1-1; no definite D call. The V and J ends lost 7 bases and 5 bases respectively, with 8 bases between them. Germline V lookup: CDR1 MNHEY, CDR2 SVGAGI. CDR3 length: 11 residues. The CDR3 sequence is CASIVETEAFF. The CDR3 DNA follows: TGTGCCAGCATTGTCGAGACTGAAGCTTTCTTT.

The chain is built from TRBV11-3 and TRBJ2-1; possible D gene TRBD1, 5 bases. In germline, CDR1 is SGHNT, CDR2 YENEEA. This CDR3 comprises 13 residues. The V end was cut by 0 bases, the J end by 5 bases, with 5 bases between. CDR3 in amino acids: CASSLDRDNEQFF. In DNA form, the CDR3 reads TGTGCCAGCAGCTTAGACAGGGACAATGAGCAGTTCTTC.

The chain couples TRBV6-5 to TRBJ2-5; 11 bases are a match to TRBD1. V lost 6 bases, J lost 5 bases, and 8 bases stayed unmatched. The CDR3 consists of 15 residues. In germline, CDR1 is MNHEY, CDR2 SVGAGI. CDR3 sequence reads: CASSPGQGALETQYF. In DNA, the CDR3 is TGTGCCAGCAGCCCCGGACAGGGGGCTTTGGAGACCCAGTACTTC.

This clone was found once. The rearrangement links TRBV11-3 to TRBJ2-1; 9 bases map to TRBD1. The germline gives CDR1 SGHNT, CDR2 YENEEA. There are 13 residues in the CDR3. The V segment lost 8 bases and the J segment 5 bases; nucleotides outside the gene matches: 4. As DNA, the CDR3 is TGTGCCAGCCAGGGGGACAGGGACAATGAGCAGTTCTTC. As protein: CASQGDRDNEQFF.

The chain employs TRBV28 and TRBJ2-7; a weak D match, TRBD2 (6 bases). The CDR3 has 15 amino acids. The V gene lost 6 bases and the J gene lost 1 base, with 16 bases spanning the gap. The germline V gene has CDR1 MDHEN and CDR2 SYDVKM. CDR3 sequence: CASSPPGRPSYEQYF. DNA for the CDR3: TGTGCCAGCAGCCCTCCGGGGAGGCCTTCCTACGAGCAGTACTTC.

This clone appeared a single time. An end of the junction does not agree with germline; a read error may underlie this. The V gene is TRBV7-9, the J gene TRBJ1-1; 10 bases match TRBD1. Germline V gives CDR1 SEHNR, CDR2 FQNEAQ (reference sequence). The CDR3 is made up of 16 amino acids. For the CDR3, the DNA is TGTTCCAGCAGCTCGGGACAGGGGTTTCTGTATACTGAAGCTTTCTTT. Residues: CSSSSGQGFLYTEAFF.

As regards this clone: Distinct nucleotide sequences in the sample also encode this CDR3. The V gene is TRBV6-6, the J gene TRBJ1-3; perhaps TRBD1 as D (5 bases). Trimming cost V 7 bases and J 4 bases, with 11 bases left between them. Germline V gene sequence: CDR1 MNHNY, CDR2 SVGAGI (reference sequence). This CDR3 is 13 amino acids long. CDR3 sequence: CASTGGSGNTIYF. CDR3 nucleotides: TGTGCCAGCACTGGGGGGTCCGGAAACACCATATATTTT.

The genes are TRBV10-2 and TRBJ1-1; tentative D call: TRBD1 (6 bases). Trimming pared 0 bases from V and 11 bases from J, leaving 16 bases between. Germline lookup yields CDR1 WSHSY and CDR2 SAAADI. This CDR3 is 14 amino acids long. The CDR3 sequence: CASSESDRFGKAFF. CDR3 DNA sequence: TGCGCCAGCAGTGAGTCTGACAGGTTCGGTAAGGCTTTCTTT.

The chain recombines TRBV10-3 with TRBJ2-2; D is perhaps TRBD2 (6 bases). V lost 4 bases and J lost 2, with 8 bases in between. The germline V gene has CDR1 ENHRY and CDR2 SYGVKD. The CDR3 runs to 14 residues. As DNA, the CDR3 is TGTGCCATCAGTGGGGACTTAAACACCGGGGAGCTGTTTTTT. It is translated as CAISGDLNTGELFF.

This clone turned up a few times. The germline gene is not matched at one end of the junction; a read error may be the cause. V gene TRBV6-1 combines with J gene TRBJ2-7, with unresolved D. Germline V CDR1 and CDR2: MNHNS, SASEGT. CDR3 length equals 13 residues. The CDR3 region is CASREGGAYEQYF. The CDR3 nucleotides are TGTGCCAGCAGGGAAGGCGGCGCCTACGAGCAGTACTTC.

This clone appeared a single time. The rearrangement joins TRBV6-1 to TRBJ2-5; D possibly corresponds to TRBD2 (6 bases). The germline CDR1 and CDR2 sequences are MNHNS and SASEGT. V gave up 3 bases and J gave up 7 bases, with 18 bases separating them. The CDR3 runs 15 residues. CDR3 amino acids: CASSEPDYPTGTQYF. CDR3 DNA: TGTGCCAGCAGTGAGCCGGACTATCCGACGGGGACCCAGTACTTC.

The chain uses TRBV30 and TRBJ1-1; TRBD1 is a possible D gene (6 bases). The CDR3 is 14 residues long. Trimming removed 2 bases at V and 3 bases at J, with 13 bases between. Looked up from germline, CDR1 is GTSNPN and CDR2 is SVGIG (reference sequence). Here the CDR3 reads CAWSLTGSDTEAFF. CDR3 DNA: TGTGCCTGGAGTCTGACAGGAAGCGACACTGAAGCTTTCTTT.

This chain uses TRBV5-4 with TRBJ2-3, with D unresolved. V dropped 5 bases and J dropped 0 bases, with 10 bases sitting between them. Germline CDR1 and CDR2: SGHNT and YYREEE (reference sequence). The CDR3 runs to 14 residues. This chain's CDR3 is CASRRDPSTDTQYF. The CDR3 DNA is TGTGCCAGCAGGCGAGATCCTAGCACAGATACGCAGTATTTT.